This T cell receptor (beta chain) was sequenced during a study of cytotoxic CD8 clonotypes in ibrutinib-treated CLL. On the study more broadly: The response samples were taken once patients had been treated for a median of around twelve months, range 6 to 36.

Germline V gene data show CDR1 as SGHVS and CDR2 as FNYEAQ. The V end was cut by 1 base, the J end by 12 bases, with 13 bases between. The CDR3 length is 13 residues. Clones were sequenced by immunoSEQ multiplex PCR, and TCRdb holds only the in-frame ones, with some missing. The sample has fewer than 85,000 clones; roughly 77% are singletons. This specimen was PBMCs, taken after 12 months of ibrutinib treatment. The gene calls are TRBV7-6 and TRBJ2-1; D is possibly TRBD2 (6 bases). This sequence was found in a human donor with chronic lymphocytic leukemia. CDR3 bases: TGTGCCAGCAGCTTAGGTCGGGAGTCAGGGCAGTTCTTC. Protein: CASSLGRESGQFF.